A selection of T cell receptor beta chains follows, all from one sample in a study of response to subunit inactivated influenza vaccine. TCRdb itself ran the RT-PCR reads through MiXCR, one entry per CDR3 protein. The sample lists some 800,000 distinct CDR3 sequences, about 20% occurring once. This material consisted of PBMCs from blood, taken about 5 days after vaccination. These receptors all come from a man aged 50 to 59 who received an inactivated influenza vaccine. Each CDR3 is given with its conserved first and last residue. Each record gives: clone size, V gene, J gene, D gene, CDR3 protein, CDR3 DNA. The D gene is left open where the match is weak. The listing skips clone size in some rows; elsewhere it reads once, few, many or a size class.

-,TRBV7-2,TRBJ2-7,TRBD2,CASRPLAGVKQYF,TGTGCCAGCAGACCTCTAGCGGGGGTTAAGCAGTACTTC
-,TRBV4-3,TRBJ2-4,-,CASSQETGGIQYF,TGCGCCAGCAGCCAAGAGACAGGTGGCATTCAGTACTTC
many,TRBV11-2,TRBJ2-1,TRBD1,CASSLESGGEQFF,TGTGCCAGCAGCTTAGAGTCAGGGGGAGAACAGTTCTTC
-,TRBV3-1,TRBJ2-6,TRBD1,CASRYLGGHSGANVLTF,TGTGCCAGCAGATACCTAGGGGGCCACTCTGGGGCCAACGTCCTGACTTTC
few,TRBV10-3,TRBJ2-1,TRBD2,CAISDPGTSGRGYNEQFF,TGTGCCATCAGTGACCCCGGGACTAGCGGGAGGGGGTACAATGAGCAGTTCTTC
few,TRBV7-9,TRBJ2-5,TRBD2,CASSPGTSWFETQYF,TGTGCCAGCAGCCCCGGGACTAGTTGGTTTGAGACCCAGTACTTC
-,TRBV30,TRBJ1-5,-,CAWSPRGGRQPQHF,TGTGCCTGGAGTCCACGGGGGGGCCGTCAGCCCCAGCATTTT
few,TRBV6-2/TRBV6-3,TRBJ2-7,-,CASSYGGTALSYEQYF,TGTGCCAGCAGTTACGGGGGGACAGCACTCTCCTACGAGCAGTACTTC
few,TRBV24-1,TRBJ2-5,-,CATSDNGLEETQYF,TGTGCCACCAGTGACAACGGGTTAGAAGAGACCCAGTACTTC
many,TRBV11-2,TRBJ1-1,-,CASSFLTGQNTEAFF,TGTGCCAGCAGCTTCCTAACGGGACAGAACACTGAAGCTTTCTTT
many,TRBV7-9,TRBJ2-1,-,CASSARRDTYNEQFF,TGTGCCAGCAGCGCCCGCCGGGACACCTACAATGAGCAGTTCTTC
-,TRBV5-6,TRBJ1-4,-,CASSLWGRDEKLFF,TGTGCCAGCAGCTTGTGGGGAAGGGACGAAAAACTGTTTTTT
-,TRBV20-1,TRBJ2-1,TRBD2,CSASTSGGGNEQFF,TGCAGTGCCTCTACTAGCGGGGGGGGGAATGAGCAGTTCTTC
-,TRBV5-6,TRBJ2-3,TRBD1,CASSNRDRGFTNSRDTQYF,TGTGCCAGCAGCAACCGGGACAGGGGCTTTACCAATTCCAGGGATACGCAGTATTTT
few,TRBV20-1,TRBJ2-3,TRBD2,CSANSSGGHTDTQYF,TGCAGTGCCAACTCTAGCGGGGGGCACACAGATACGCAGTATTTT
-,TRBV6-2/TRBV6-3,TRBJ1-5,-,CASSWSLRPQHF,TGTGCCAGCAGTTGGAGTTTGAGGCCCCAGCATTTT
few,TRBV4-2,TRBJ2-5,TRBD1,CASTPRGRSQETQYF,TGTGCCAGCACCCCAAGGGGGCGGTCCCAAGAGACCCAGTACTTC
many,TRBV20-1,TRBJ2-5,TRBD2,CSASGEASGNRGTQYF,TGCAGTGCTAGCGGAGAGGCTAGCGGGAACCGAGGGACCCAGTACTTC
few,TRBV12-3/TRBV12-4,TRBJ2-7,-,CASSYRDQQYF,TGTGCCAGCAGTTACAGGGACCAGCAGTACTTC
many,TRBV24-1,TRBJ2-2,-,CATSYTGELFF,TGTGCCACCAGTTACACCGGGGAGCTGTTTTTT
-,TRBV6-2/TRBV6-3,TRBJ1-1,-,CASSRHTTGNTEAFF,TGTGCCAGCAGCCGCCATACGACAGGGAACACTGAAGCTTTCTTT
-,TRBV5-1,TRBJ1-5,-,CASRAGGSGNQPQHF,TGCGCCAGCCGAGCCGGAGGATCGGGCAATCAGCCCCAGCATTTT